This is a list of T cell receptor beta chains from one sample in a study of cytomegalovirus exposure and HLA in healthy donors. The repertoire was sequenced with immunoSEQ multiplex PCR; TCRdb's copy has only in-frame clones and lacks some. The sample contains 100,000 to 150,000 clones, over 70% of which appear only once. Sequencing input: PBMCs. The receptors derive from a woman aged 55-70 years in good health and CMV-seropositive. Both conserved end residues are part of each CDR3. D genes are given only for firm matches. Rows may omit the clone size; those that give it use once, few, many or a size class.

TGTGCCAGCAGCATTGGGACATTTTACGAGCAGTACTTC | CASSIGTFYEQYF | NA | TRBV9 | NA | TRBJ2-7
TGTGCCAGCAGCCATGTCGGGTCACACAAGCAGTATTCTACCTACGAGCAGTACTTC | CASSHVGSHKQYSTYEQYF | NA | TRBV14 | NA | TRBJ2-7
TGTGCCAGCAGCTCTAGCGGGGGGCAGACCGGGGAGCTGTTTTTT | CASSSSGGQTGELFF | TRBD2 | TRBV7-3 | NA | TRBJ2-2
TGTGCCAGCAGCTTAGGGCAGGGGGCAAATGGCTACACCTTC | CASSLGQGANGYTF | TRBD1 | TRBV7-8 | few | TRBJ1-2
TGCGCCAGTCTCGGACAGGGGGCAATTACTGAAGCTTTCTTT | CASLGQGAITEAFF | TRBD1 | TRBV5-1 | NA | TRBJ1-1
TGCGCCAGCAGTCAATCGATCCAGTCCACCTACGAGCAGTACTTC | CASSQSIQSTYEQYF | NA | TRBV23-1 | NA | TRBJ2-7
TGTGCCAGCAGCTTAGATGGGACAGATGGAAACACCATATATTTT | CASSLDGTDGNTIYF | TRBD1 | TRBV11-2 | few | TRBJ1-3
TGTGCCAGCAGCTATGCTGCTAGCGGGGCTAAAGAGACCCAGTACTTC | CASSYAASGAKETQYF | TRBD2 | TRBV7-8 | NA | TRBJ2-5
TGCGCCAGCAGCTTCCAGGGGAGTCGGTGGAACACTGAAGCTTTCTTT | CASSFQGSRWNTEAFF | NA | TRBV5-1 | once | TRBJ1-1
TGTGCCAGCAGGGGCCGACGACAGGAAAGAGACGAGCAGTACTTC | CASRGRRQERDEQYF | NA | TRBV6-1 | NA | TRBJ2-7
TGCAGTGCTACCTTTAGCGGGGGGCTATGTTTT | CSATFSGGLCF | TRBD2 | TRBV20-1 | NA | TRBJ2-3
TGTGCCAGCAGCCACCCGGGACAGGGGAGGGGCTACACCTTC | CASSHPGQGRGYTF | TRBD1 | TRBV14 | NA | TRBJ1-2
TGTGCCAGCAGAACAGGGTTAGGAGGCTACACCTTC | CASRTGLGGYTF | NA | TRBV2 | few | TRBJ1-2
TGTGCCAGCAGGGGACAGGGACCTTATAGGCTGTTTTTT | CASRGQGPYRLFF | TRBD1 | TRBV2 | NA | TRBJ1-4
TGCGCCAGCAGATGGACAGGGGGCGACTCCTATAATTCACCCCTCCACTTT | CASRWTGGDSYNSPLHF | TRBD1 | TRBV5-1 | NA | TRBJ1-6
TGTGCCAGCAGTTATTCCGGGACAGGGGGCCATCAGCCCCAGCATTTT | CASSYSGTGGHQPQHF | TRBD1 | TRBV6-5 | NA | TRBJ1-5
TGTGCCAGCAGCTTGTCTAGCGGGGGGGAAGAGACCCAGTACTTC | CASSLSSGGEETQYF | TRBD2 | TRBV7-9 | NA | TRBJ2-5
TGCGCCAGCAGCCTAGGGGTCCAAGAGACCCAGTACTTC | CASSLGVQETQYF | NA | TRBV5-1 | NA | TRBJ2-5
TGCGCCAGCAGCTCCGGGACAGTGCTCCACAATGAGCAGTTCTTC | CASSSGTVLHNEQFF | TRBD1 | TRBV5-1 | once | TRBJ2-1
TGTGCCAGCAGCTCAGGACACAGGACCTACGAGCAGTACTTC | CASSSGHRTYEQYF | NA | TRBV13 | NA | TRBJ2-7
TGTGCCAGCAGTCACATAAACACTGAAGCTTTCTTT | CASSHINTEAFF | NA | TRBV27 | NA | TRBJ1-1
TGTGCCAGCAGTTGGACAGGGAGTCAGCCGGGGAAGATGGGCGAGCAGTACTTC | CASSWTGSQPGKMGEQYF | TRBD1 | TRBV27 | NA | TRBJ2-7
TGTGCCAGCAGCGTAGTGTGGGGGCAGGGGAACACCGGGGAGCTGTTTTTT | CASSVVWGQGNTGELFF | NA | TRBV9 | NA | TRBJ2-2